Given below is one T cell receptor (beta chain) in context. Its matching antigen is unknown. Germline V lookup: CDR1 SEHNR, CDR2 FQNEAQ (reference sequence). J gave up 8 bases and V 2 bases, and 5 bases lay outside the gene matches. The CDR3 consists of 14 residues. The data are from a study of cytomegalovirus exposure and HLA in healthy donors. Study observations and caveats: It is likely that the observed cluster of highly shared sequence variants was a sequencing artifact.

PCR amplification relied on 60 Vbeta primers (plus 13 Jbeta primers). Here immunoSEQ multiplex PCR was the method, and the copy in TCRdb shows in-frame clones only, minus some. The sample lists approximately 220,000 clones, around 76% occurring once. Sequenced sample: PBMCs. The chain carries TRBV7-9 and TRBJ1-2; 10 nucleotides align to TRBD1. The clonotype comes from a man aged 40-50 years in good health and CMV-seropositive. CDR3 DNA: TGTGCCAGCAGCTTACCGGGACAGGGGTTGGGCTACACCTTC. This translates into CASSLPGQGLGYTF. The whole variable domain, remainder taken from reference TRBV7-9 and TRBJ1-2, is DTGVSQNPRHKITKRGQNVTFRCDPISEHNRLYWYRQTLGQGPEFLTYFQNEAQLEKSRLLSDRFSAERPKGSFSTLEIQRTEQGDSAMYLCASSLPGQGLGYTFGSGTRLTVV.